This T cell receptor (beta chain) was identified during a study of blood T cell repertoires in COVID-19. Study-level background: Whether acute or convalescent, the COVID-19 samples came from the United States, Italy and Spain. T cells, B-cell-depleted T cells, or PBMCs provided the cDNA or gDNA that served as material.

Per the authors' pipeline: The authors estimated nucleated cell counts from reference gene primer amplification. The data were produced by immunoSEQ multiplex PCR, yet TCRdb's version contains in-frame clones alone and is incomplete. That table furnishes V, J and clone size, whereas the DNA furnished D and trimming. The repertoire has 150,000 to 200,000 clones, more than 90% of them found once; the top ten carry roughly a sixth. The germline CDR1 and CDR2 sequences are SEHNR and FQNEAQ (reference sequence). This CDR3 is 15 amino acids long. V lost 0 bases and J 0 bases, leaving 7 bases between the germline ends.

Sequencing was carried out using peripheral blood. The clonotype comes from a man aged 60-69 years with active or convalescent COVID-19. This chain uses TRBV7-9 with TRBJ2-3; a possible D gene is TRBD1 (5 bases). Written as DNA, the CDR3 is TGTGCCAGCAGCTTAGCCCCAGGGAGCACAGATACGCAGTATTTT. Protein: CASSLAPGSTDTQYF.